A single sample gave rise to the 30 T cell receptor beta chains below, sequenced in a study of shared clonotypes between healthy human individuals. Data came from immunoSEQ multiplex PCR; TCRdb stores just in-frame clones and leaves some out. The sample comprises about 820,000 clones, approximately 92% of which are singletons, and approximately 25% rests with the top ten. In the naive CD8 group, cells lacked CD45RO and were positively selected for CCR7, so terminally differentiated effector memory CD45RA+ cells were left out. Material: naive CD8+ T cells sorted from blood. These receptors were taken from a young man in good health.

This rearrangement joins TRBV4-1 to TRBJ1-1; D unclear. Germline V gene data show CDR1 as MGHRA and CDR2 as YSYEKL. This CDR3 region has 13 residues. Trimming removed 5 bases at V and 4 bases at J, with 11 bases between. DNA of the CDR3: TGCGCCAGCAGCTCCCGTCGGGGCACTGAAGCTTTCTTT. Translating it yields CASSSRRGTEAFF.

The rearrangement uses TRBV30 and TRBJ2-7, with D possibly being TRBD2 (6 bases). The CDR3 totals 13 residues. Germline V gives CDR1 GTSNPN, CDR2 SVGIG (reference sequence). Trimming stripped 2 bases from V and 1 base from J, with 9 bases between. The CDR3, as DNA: TGTGCCTGGAGTCACGGGACTTCCTACGAGCAGTACTTC. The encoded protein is CAWSHGTSYEQYF.

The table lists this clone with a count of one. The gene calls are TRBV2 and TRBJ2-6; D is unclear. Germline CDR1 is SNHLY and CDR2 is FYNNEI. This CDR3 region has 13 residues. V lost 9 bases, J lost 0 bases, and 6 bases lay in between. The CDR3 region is CARLRSGANVLTF. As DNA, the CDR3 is TGTGCCAGACTTCGCTCTGGGGCCAACGTCCTGACTTTC.

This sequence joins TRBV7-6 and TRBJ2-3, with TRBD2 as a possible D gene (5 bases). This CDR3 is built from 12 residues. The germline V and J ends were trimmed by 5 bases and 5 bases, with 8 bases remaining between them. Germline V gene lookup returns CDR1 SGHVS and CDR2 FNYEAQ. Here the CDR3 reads CASSVEGDTQYF. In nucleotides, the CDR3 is TGTGCCAGCAGCGTCGAGGGAGATACGCAGTATTTT.

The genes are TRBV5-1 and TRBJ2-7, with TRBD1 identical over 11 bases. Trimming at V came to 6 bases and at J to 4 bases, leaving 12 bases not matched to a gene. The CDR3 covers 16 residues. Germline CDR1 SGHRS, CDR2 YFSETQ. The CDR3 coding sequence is TGCGCCAGCAACTACTTTTCCGGACAGGGGGCTTACGAGCAGTACTTC. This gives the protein CASNYFSGQGAYEQYF.

Here the CDR3 reads CAWSFGTSGTDTQYF. The CDR3 nucleotides read TGTGCCTGGAGCTTCGGGACTAGCGGCACAGATACGCAGTATTTT. This chain uses TRBV30 with TRBJ2-3; 10 bases are shared with TRBD2. The J segment lost 1 base and the V segment lost 3 bases, leaving 4 bases of the junction unmatched. The CDR3 contains 15 residues. The V gene's germline CDR1 is GTSNPN and CDR2 SVGIG (reference sequence).

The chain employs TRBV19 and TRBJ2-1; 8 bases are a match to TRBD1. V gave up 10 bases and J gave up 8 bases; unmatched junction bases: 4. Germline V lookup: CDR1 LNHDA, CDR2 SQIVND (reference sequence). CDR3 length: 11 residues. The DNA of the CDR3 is TGTGCCACAGGACAGGGTTATGAGCAGTTCTTC. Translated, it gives CATGQGYEQFF.

In DNA form, the CDR3 reads TGTGCCAGCAGAGATTCGACAGGGGATGGGGAAAAACTGTTTTTT. Its translation is CASRDSTGDGEKLFF. The rearrangement links TRBV7-6 to TRBJ1-4; 8 bases fit TRBD1. The CDR3 spans 15 residues. J was trimmed by 8 bases and V by 6 bases; bases with no gene match: 11. Germline CDR1 and CDR2: SGHVS and FNYEAQ.

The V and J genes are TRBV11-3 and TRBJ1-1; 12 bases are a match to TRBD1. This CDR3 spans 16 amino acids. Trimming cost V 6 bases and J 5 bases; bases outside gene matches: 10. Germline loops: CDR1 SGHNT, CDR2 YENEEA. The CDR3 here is CASRWDRGREDTEAFF. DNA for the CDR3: TGTGCCAGCAGATGGGACAGGGGGCGCGAGGATACTGAAGCTTTCTTT.

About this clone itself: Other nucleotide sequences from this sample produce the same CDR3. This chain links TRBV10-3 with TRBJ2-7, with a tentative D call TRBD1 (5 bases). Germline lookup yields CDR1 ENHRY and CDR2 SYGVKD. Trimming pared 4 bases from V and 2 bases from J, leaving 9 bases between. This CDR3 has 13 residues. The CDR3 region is CAISGDSTYEQYF. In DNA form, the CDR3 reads TGTGCCATCAGTGGAGACAGCACCTACGAGCAGTACTTC.

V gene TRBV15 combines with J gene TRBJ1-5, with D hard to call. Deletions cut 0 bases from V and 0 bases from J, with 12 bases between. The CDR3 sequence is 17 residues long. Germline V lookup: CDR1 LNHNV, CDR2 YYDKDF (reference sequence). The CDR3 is CATSRDGRGNSNQPQHF. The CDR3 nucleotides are TGTGCCACCAGCAGAGACGGCCGAGGTAATAGCAATCAGCCCCAGCATTTT.

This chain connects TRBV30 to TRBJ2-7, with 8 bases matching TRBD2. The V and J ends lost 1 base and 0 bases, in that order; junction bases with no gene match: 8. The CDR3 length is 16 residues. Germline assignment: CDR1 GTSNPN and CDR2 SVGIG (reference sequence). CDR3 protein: CAWSGGLGFVSYEQYF. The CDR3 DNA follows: TGTGCCTGGAGTGGGGGACTAGGGTTTGTCTCCTACGAGCAGTACTTC.

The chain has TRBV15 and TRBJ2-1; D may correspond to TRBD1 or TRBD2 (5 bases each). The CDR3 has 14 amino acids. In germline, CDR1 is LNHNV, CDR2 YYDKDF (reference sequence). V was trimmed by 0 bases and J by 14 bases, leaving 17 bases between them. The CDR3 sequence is CATSREGEGAVKFF. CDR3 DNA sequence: TGTGCCACCAGCAGAGAGGGGGAAGGGGCCGTGAAGTTCTTC.

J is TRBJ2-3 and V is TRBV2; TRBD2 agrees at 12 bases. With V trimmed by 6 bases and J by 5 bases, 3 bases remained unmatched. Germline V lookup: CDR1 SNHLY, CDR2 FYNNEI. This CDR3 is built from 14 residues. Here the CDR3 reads CASRPTSGRDTQYF. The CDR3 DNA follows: TGTGCCAGCAGGCCGACTAGCGGGAGAGATACGCAGTATTTT.

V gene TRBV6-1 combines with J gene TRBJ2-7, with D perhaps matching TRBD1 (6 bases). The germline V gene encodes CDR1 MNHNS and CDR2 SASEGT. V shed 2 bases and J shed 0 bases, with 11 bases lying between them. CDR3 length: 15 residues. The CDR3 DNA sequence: TGTGCCAGCAGTGAATGGACAGTTGTCTCCTACGAGCAGTACTTC. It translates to CASSEWTVVSYEQYF.

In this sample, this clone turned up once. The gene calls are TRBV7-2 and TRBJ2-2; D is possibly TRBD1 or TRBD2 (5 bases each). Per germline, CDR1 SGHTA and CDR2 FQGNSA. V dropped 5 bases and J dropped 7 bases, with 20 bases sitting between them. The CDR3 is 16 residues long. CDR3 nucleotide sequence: TGTGCCAGCAGCCCGGAGGTTGCAGGGTGGGGCGGGGAGCTGTTTTTT. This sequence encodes CASSPEVAGWGGELFF.

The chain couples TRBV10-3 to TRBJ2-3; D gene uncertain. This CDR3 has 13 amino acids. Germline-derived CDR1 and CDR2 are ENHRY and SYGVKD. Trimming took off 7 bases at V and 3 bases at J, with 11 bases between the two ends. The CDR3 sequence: CAINAVPTDTQYF. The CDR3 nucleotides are TGTGCCATCAACGCCGTACCGACAGATACGCAGTATTTT.

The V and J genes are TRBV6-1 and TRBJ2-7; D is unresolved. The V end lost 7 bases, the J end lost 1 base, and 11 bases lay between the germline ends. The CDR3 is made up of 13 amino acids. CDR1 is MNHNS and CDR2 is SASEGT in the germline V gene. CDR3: CASTHRRSYEQYF. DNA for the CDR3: TGTGCCAGCACCCACCGGCGGTCCTACGAGCAGTACTTC.

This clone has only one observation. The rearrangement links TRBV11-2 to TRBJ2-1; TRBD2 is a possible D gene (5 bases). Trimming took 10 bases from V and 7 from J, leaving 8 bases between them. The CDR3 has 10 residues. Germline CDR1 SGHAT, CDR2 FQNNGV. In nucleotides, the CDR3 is TGTGCCACCTGGAGGAATGAGCAGTTCTTC. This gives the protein CATWRNEQFF.

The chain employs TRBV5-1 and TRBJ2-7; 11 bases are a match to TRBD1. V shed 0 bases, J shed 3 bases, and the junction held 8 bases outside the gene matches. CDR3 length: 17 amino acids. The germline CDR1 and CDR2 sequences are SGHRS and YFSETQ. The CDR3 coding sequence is TGCGCCAGCAGCTTGGATTGGACAGGGGGCTCCTACTACGAGCAGTACTTC. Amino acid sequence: CASSLDWTGGSYYEQYF.

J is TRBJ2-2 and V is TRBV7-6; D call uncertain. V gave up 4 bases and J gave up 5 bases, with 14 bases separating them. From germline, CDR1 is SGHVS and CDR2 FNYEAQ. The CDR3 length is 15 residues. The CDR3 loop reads CASSSLHHPTGELFF. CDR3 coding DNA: TGTGCCAGCAGCTCCCTCCATCATCCGACCGGGGAGCTGTTTTTT.

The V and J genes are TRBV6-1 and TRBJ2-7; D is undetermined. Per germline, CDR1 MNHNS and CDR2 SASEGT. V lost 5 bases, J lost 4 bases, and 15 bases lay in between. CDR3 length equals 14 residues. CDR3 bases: TGTGCCAGCAGTCCCCATTTGCGACCATACGAGCAGTACTTC. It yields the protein CASSPHLRPYEQYF.

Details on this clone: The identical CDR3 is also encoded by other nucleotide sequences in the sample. CDR3 residues: CASSYSNTGELFF. The CDR3 DNA sequence: TGTGCCAGCAGTTACTCGAACACCGGGGAGCTGTTTTTT. The chain couples TRBV6-5 to TRBJ2-2, with no clear D. There are 13 residues in the CDR3. V lost 0 bases, J lost 1 base, and 0 bases lay in between. Germline V lookup: CDR1 MNHEY, CDR2 SVGAGI.

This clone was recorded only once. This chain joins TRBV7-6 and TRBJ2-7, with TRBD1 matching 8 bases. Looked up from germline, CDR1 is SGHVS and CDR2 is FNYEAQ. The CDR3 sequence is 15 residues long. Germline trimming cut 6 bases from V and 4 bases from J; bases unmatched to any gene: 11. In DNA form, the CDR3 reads TGTGCCAGCAGTCCACATCGGACAGGGCAATACGAGCAGTACTTC. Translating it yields CASSPHRTGQYEQYF.

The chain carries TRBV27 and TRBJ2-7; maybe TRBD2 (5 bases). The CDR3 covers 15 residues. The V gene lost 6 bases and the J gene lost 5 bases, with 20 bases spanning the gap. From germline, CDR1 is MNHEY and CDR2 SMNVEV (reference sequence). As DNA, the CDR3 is TGTGCCAGCAGCCCCCTTCTTGGAGACTACGACGAGCAGTACTTC. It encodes CASSPLLGDYDEQYF.

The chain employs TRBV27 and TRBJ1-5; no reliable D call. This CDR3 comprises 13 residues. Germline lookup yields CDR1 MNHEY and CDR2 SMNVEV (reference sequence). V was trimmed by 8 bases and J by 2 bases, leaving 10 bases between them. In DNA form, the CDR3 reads TGTGCCAGCCGCTCCGCGGGCAATCAGCCCCAGCATTTT. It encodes CASRSAGNQPQHF.

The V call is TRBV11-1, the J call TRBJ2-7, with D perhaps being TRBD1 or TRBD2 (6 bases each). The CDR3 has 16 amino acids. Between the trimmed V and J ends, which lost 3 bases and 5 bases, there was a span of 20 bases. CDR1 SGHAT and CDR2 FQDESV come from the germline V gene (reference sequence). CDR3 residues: CASSFKGGRIWDEQYF. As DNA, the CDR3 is TGTGCCAGCAGCTTCAAGGGGGGCCGTATCTGGGACGAGCAGTACTTC.

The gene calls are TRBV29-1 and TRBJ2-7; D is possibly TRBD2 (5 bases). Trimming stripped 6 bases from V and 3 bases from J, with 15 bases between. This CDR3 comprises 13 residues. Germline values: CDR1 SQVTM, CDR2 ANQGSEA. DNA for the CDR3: TGCAGCGTAGCGGAGATCTTAAGCTACGAGCAGTACTTC. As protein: CSVAEILSYEQYF.

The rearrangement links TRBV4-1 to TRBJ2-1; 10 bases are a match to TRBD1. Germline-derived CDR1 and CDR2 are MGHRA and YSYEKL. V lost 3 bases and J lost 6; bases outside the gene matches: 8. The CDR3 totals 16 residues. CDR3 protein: CASSHFVGDRGNEQFF. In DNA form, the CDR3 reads TGCGCCAGCAGCCACTTCGTCGGGGACAGGGGCAATGAGCAGTTCTTC.

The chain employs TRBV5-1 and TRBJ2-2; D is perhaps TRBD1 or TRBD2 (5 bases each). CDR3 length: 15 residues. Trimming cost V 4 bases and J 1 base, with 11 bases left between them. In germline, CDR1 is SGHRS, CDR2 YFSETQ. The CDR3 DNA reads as TGCGCCAGCAGCCCCGGGACCCAGAACACCGGGGAGCTGTTTTTT. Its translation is CASSPGTQNTGELFF.